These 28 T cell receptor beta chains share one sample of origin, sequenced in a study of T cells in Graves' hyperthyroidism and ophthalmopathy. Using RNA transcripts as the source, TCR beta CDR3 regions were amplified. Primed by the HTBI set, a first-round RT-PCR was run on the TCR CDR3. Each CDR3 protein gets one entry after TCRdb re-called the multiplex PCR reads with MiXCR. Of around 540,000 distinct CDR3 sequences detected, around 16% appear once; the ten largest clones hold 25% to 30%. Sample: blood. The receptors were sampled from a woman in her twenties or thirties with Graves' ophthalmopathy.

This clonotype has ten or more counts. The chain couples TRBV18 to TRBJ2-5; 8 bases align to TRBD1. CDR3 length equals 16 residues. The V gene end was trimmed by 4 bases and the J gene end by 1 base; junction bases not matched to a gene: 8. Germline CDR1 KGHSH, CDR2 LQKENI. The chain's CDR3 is CASSRGQGGLQETQYF. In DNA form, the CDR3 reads TGTGCCAGCTCACGCGGACAGGGAGGTCTCCAAGAGACCCAGTACTTC. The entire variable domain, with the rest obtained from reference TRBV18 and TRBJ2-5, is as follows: NAGVMQNPRHLVRRRGQEARLRCSPMKGHSHVYWYRQLPEEGLKFMVYLQKENIIDESGMPKERFSAEFPKEGPSILRIQQVVRGDSAAYFCASSRGQGGLQETQYFGPGTRLLVL.

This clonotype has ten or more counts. Written as DNA, the CDR3 is TGTGCCCTTAGGGGCGGCAAAAACATTCAGTACTTC. This sequence encodes CALRGGKNIQYF. The chain couples TRBV30 to TRBJ2-4; D perhaps matches TRBD1 (5 bases). The V and J ends lost 8 bases and 3 bases respectively, with 11 bases between them. CDR1 and CDR2 (germline): GTSNPN, SVGIG (reference sequence). The CDR3 sequence is 12 residues long.

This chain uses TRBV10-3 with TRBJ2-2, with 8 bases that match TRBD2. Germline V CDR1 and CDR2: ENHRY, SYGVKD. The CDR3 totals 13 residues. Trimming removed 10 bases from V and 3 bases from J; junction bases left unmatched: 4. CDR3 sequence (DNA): TGTGCCACCGGGGGGGGAGACACCGGGGAGCTGTTTTTT. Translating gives CATGGGDTGELFF.

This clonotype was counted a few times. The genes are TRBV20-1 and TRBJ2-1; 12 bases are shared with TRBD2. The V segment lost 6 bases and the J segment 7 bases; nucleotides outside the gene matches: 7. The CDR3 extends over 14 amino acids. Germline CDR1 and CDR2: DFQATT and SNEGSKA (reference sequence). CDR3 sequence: CSAETSGSSNEQFF. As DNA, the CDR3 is TGCAGTGCCGAGACTAGCGGGAGCTCAAATGAGCAGTTCTTC.

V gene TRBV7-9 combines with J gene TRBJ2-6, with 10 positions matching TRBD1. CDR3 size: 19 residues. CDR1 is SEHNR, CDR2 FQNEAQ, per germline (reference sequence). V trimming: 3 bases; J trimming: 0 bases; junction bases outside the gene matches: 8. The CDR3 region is CASSFFIGQGDSGANVLTF. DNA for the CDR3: TGTGCCAGCAGCTTCTTTATTGGACAGGGGGACTCTGGGGCCAACGTCCTGACTTTC.

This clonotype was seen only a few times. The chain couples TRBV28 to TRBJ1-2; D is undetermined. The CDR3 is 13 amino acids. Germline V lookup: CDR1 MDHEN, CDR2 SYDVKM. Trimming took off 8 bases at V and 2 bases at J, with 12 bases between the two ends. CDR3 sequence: CASLDERNYGYTF. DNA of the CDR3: TGTGCCAGCCTTGACGAGAGAAACTATGGCTACACCTTC.

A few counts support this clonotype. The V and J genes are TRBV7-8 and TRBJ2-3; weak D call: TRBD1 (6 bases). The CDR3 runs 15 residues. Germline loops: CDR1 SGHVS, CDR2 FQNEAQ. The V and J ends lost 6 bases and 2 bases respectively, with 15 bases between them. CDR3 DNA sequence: TGTGCCAGCAGTGTTTCCGGGACAAACACAGATACGCAGTATTTT. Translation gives CASSVSGTNTDTQYF.

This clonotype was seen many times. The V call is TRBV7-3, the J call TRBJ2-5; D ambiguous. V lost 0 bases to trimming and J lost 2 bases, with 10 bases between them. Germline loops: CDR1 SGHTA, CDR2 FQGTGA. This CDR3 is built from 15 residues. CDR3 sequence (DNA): TGTGCCAGCAGCTTAACGTCAGGCGGACAAGAGACCCAGTACTTC. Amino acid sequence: CASSLTSGGQETQYF.

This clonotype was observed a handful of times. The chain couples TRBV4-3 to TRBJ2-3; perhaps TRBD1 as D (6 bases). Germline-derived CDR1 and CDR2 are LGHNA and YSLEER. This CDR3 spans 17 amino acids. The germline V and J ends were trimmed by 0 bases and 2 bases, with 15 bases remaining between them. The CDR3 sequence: CASSQDLNREITDTQYF. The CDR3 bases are TGCGCCAGCAGCCAAGATCTTAACAGGGAGATCACAGATACGCAGTATTTT.

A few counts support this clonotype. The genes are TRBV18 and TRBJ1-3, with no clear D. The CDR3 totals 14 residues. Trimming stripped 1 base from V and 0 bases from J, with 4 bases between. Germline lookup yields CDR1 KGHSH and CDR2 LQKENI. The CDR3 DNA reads TGTGCCAGCTCACCACAGAGCTCTGGAAACACCATATATTTT. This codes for CASSPQSSGNTIYF.

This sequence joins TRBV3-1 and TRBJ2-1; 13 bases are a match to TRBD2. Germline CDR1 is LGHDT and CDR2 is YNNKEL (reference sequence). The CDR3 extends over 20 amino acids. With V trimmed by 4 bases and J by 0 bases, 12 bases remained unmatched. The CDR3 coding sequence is TGTGCCAGCAGCCGAGTGCGACTAGCGGGAGGCCCGAGCTCCTACAATGAGCAGTTCTTC. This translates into CASSRVRLAGGPSSYNEQFF.

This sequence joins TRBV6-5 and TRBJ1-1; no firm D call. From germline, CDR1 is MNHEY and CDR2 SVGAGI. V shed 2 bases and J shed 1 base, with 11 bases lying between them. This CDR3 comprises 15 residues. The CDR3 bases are TGTGCCAGCAGTTACGACATACATCGGAACACTGAAGCTTTCTTT. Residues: CASSYDIHRNTEAFF.

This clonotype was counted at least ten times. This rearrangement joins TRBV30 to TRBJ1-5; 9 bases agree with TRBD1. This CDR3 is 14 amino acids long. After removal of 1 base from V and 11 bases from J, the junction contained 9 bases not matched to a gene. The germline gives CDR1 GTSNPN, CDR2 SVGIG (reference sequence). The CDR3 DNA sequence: TGTGCCTGGAGTGAGCAGACAGGGGGAGCGACCCAGCATTTT. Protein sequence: CAWSEQTGGATQHF. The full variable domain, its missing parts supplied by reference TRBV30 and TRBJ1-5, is SQTIHQWPATLVQPVGSPLSLECTVEGTSNPNLYWYRQAAGRGLQLLFYSVGIGQISSEVPQNLSASRPQDRQFILSSKKLLLSDSGFYLCAWSEQTGGATQHFGDGTRLSIL.

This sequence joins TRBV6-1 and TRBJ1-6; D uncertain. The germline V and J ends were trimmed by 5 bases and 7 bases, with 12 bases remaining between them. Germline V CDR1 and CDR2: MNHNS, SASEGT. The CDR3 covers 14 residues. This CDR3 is CASSPQHQNSPLHF. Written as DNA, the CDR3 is TGTGCCAGCAGTCCACAGCACCAGAATTCACCCCTCCACTTT.

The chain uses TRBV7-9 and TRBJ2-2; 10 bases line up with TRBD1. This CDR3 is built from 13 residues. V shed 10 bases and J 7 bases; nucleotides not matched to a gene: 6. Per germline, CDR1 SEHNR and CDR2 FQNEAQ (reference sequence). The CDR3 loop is CAKDRGRVGELFF. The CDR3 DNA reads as TGTGCCAAAGACAGGGGGCGCGTCGGGGAGCTGTTTTTT.

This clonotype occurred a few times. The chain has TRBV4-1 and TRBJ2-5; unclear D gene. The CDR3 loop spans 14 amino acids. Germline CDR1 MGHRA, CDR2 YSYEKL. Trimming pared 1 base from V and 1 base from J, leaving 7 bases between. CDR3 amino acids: CASSQASVQETQYF. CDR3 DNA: TGCGCCAGCAGCCAAGCGAGTGTCCAAGAGACCCAGTACTTC.

This chain's CDR3 is CASSPPAGEPYEQYF. CDR3 in DNA: TGTGCCAGCTCACCACCGGCAGGGGAACCTTACGAGCAGTACTTC. The gene calls are TRBV18 and TRBJ2-7; tentative D call: TRBD1 (6 bases). The CDR3 totals 15 residues. The V gene lost 0 bases and the J gene lost 4 bases, with 13 bases spanning the gap. The germline CDR1 and CDR2 sequences are KGHSH and LQKENI.

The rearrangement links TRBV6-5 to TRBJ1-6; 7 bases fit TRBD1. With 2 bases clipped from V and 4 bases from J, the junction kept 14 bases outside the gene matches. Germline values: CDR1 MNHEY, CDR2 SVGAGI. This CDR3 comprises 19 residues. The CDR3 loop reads CASSYRDNRGRGYNSPLHF. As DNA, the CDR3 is TGTGCCAGCAGTTACCGGGATAATAGGGGGCGCGGGTATAATTCACCCCTCCACTTT.

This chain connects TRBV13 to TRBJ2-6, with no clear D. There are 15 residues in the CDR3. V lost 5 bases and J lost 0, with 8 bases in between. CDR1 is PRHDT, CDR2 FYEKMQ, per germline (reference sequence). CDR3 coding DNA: TGTGCCAGCAGCCCCGAAACCTCTGGGGCCAACGTCCTGACTTTC. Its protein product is CASSPETSGANVLTF.

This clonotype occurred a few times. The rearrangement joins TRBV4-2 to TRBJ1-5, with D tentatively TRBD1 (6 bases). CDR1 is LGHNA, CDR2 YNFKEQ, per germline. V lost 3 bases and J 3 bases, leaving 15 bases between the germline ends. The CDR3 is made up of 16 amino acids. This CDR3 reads CASSHSTGFDNQPQHF. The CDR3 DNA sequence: TGTGCCAGCAGCCATTCAACAGGGTTCGACAATCAGCCCCAGCATTTT.

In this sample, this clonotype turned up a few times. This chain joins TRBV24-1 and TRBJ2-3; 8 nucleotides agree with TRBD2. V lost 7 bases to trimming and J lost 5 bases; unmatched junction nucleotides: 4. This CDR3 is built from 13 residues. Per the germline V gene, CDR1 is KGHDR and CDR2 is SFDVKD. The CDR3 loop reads CATRNLAGDTQYF. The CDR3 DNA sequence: TGTGCCACCAGAAATCTAGCGGGAGATACGCAGTATTTT.

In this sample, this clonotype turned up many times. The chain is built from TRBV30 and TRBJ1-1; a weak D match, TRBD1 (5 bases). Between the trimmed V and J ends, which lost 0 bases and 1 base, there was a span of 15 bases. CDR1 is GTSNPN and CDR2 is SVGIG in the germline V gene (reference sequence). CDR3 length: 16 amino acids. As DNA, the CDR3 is TGTGCCTGGAGTGTAGTGTTCGGACAATCGAACACTGAAGCTTTCTTT. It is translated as CAWSVVFGQSNTEAFF.

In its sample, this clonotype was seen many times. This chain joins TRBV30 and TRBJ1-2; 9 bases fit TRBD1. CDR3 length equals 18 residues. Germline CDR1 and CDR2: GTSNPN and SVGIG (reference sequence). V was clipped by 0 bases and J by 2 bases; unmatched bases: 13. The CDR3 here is CAWSVPGQGRKRNYGYTF. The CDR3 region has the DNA TGTGCCTGGAGTGTTCCGGGACAGGGAAGAAAGAGAAACTATGGCTACACCTTC.

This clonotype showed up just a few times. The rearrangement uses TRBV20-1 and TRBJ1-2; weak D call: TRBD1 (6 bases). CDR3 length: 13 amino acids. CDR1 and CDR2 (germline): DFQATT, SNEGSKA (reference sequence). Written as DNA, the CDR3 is TGCAGCGCCCAATTCGGGGGGGCTATCGAGGACACCTTC. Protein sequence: CSAQFGGAIEDTF.

DNA of the CDR3: TGCGCCAGCAGCTTGGATTTAGAGGCAGATACGCAGTATTTT. It encodes CASSLDLEADTQYF. The chain couples TRBV5-1 to TRBJ2-3; D not resolved. The CDR3 is made up of 14 amino acids. V gave up 0 bases and J gave up 4 bases, with 9 bases separating them. Germline CDR1 SGHRS, CDR2 YFSETQ.

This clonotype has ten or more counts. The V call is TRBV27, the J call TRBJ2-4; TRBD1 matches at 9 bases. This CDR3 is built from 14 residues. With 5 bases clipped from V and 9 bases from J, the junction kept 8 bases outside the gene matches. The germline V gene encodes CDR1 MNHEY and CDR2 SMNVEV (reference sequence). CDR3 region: CASSPGTGQPIQYF. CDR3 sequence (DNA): TGTGCCAGCAGTCCAGGGACAGGGCAACCCATTCAGTACTTC.

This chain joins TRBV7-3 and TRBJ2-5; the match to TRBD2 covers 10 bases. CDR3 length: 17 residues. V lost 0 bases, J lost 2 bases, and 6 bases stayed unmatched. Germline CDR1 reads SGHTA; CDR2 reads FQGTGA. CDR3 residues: CASSLTGRAGGQETQYF. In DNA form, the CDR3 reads TGTGCCAGCAGCTTAACAGGGCGAGCGGGAGGGCAAGAGACCCAGTACTTC.

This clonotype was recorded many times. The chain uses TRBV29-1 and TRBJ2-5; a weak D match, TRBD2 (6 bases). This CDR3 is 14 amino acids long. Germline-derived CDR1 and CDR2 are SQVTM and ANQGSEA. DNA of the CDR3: TGCAGTGGGGGGAGACTCGCCGGAGAAGAGACCCAGTACTTC. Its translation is CSGGRLAGEETQYF.